Included here is one TCR beta chain sequence, with context. Its target is not known. The source of the sample is a study of T cells in Graves' hyperthyroidism and ophthalmopathy. Study-level background: Blood was drawn when the patient was first diagnosed and still untreated. The study, taken as a whole, reports: Most expanded thyroid clonotypes above 0.001 recurred in blood.

Germline CDR1 reads SGHRS; CDR2 reads YFSETQ. The CDR3 covers 15 residues. Between the trimmed V and J ends, which lost 0 bases and 5 bases, there was a span of 9 bases. Clinicians diagnosed patients from clinical symptoms, serum thyroxine and TRAb, thyroid ultrasound and orbital computed tomography. TCR beta CDR3 sequences were amplified from RNA transcripts. First-round RT-PCR with HTBI primers amplified the TCR CDR3 region. One entry per CDR3 protein, called by TCRdb with MiXCR from the multiplex PCR reads. The table lists some 690,000 distinct CDR3 sequences, 17% of them singletons. This chain uses TRBV5-1 with TRBJ1-6, with D possibly being TRBD1 (6 bases). Sample: blood. This TCR derives from a man in his forties or fifties with Graves' hyperthyroidism. The CDR3 bases are TGCGCCAGCAGCTTGGGGACAGCCGATAATTCACCCCTCCACTTT. Translating gives CASSLGTADNSPLHF.